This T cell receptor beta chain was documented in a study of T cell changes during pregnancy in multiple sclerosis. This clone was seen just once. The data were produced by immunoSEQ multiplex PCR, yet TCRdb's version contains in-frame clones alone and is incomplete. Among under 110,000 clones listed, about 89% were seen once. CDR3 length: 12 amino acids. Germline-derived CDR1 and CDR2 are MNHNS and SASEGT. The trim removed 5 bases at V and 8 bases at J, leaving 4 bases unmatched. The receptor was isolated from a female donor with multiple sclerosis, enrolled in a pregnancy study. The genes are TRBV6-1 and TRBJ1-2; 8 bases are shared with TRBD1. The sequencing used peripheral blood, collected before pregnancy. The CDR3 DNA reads TGTGCCAGCAGTTTCGACAGGGGCGGCTACACCTTC. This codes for CASSFDRGGYTF.